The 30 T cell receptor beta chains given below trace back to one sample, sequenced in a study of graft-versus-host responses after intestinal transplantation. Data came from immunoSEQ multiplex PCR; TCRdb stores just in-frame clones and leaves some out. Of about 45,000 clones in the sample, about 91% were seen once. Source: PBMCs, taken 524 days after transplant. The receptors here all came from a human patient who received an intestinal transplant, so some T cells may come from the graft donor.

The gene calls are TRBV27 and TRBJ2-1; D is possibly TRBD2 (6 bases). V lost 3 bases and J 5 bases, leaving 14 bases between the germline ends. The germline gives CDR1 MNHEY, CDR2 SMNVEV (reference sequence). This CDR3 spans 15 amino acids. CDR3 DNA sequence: TGTGCCAGCAGTTTTTGGGGCGGGACCAACAATGAGCAGTTCTTC. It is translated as CASSFWGGTNNEQFF.

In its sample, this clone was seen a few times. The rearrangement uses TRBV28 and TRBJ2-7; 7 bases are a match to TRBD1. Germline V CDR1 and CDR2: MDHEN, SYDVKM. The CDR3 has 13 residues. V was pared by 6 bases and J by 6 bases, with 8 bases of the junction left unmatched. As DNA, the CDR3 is TGTGCCAGCAGCGTGACAGGGATCGGCGAGCAGTACTTC. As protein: CASSVTGIGEQYF.

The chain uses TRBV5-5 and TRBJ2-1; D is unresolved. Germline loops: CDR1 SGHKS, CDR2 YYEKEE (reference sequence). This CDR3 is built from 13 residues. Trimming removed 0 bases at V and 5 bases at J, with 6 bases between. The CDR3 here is CASSLGVNNEQFF. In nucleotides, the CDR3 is TGTGCCAGCAGCTTGGGGGTTAACAATGAGCAGTTCTTC.

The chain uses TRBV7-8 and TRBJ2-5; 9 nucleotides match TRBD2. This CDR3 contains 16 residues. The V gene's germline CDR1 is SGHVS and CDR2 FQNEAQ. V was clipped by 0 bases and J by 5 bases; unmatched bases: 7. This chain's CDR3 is CASSLAAGGPRETQYF. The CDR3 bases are TGTGCCAGCAGCTTAGCGGCGGGAGGGCCCCGGGAGACCCAGTACTTC.

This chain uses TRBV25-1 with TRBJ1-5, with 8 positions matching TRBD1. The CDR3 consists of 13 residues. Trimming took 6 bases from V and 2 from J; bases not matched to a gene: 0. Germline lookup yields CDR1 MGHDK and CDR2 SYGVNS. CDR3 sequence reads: CASRGQGNQPQHF. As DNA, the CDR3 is TGTGCCAGCAGGGGACAGGGCAATCAGCCCCAGCATTTT. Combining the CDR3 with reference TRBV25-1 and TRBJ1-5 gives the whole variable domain EADIYQTPRYLVIGTGKKITLECSQTMGHDKMYWYQQDPGMELHLIHYSYGVNSTEKGDLSSESTVSRIRTEHFPLTLESARPSHTSQYLCASRGQGNQPQHFGDGTRLSIL.

CDR3 residues: CASSQEIPGGLSTDTQYF. The DNA of the CDR3 is TGCGCCAGCAGCCAAGAGATCCCCGGCGGACTTAGCACAGATACGCAGTATTTT. The gene calls are TRBV4-1 and TRBJ2-3; TRBD2 is a possible D gene (5 bases). Trimming pared 0 bases from V and 0 bases from J, leaving 16 bases between. This CDR3 spans 18 amino acids. Germline V gene data show CDR1 as MGHRA and CDR2 as YSYEKL.

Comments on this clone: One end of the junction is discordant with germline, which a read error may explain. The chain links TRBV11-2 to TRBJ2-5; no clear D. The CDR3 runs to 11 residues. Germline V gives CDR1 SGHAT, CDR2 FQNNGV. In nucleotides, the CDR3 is TGTGCCAGCAGATTAGGGGAGACCCAGTACTTC. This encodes CASRLGETQYF.

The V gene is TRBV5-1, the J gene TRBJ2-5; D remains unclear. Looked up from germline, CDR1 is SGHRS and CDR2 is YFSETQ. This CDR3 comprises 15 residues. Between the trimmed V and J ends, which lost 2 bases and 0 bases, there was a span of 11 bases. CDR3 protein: CASSLNSLYQETQYF. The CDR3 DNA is TGCGCCAGCAGCTTAAATTCCTTGTACCAAGAGACCCAGTACTTC.

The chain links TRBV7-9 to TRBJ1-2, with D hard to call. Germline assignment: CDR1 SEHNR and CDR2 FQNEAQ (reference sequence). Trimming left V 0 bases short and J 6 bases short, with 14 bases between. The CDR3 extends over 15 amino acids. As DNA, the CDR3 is TGTGCCAGCAGCTTAGCCCTTTCGATGCGGGATGGCTACACCTTC. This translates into CASSLALSMRDGYTF.

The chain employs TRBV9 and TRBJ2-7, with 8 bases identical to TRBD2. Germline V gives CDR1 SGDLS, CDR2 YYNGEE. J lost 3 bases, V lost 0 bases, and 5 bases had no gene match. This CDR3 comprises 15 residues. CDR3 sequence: CASSVGFGTSYEQYF. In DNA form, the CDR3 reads TGTGCCAGCAGCGTAGGGTTCGGGACTAGCTACGAGCAGTACTTC.

The CDR3 spells CASSVGRSNTEAFF. CDR3 sequence (DNA): TGTGCCAGCAGTGTAGGCAGGTCGAACACTGAAGCTTTCTTT. The genes are TRBV2 and TRBJ1-1; D remains unclear. Trimming left V 4 bases short and J 1 base short, with 10 bases between. CDR3 length equals 14 residues. Germline assignment: CDR1 SNHLY and CDR2 FYNNEI.

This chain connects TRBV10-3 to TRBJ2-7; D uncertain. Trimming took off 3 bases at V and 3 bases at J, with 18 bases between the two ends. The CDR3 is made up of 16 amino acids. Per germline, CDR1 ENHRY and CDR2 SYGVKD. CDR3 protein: CAISERVGRLNYEQYF. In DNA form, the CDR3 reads TGTGCCATCAGTGAAAGAGTTGGCAGGTTGAACTACGAGCAGTACTTC.

This CDR3 reads CASSVDYGSRDEQYF. In DNA, the CDR3 is TGTGCCAGCAGCGTAGATTACGGGAGTCGCGACGAGCAGTACTTC. The rearrangement joins TRBV9 to TRBJ2-7; D might be TRBD2 (6 bases). V was shortened by 0 bases and J by 5 bases, with 15 bases between the two germline ends. CDR1 SGDLS and CDR2 YYNGEE come from the germline V gene. There are 15 residues in the CDR3. Complete variable domain (other parts from reference TRBV9 and TRBJ2-7): DSGVTQTPKHLITATGQRVTLRCSPRSGDLSVYWYQQSLDQGLQFLIQYYNGEERAKGNILERFSAQQFPDLHSELNLSSLELGDSALYFCASSVDYGSRDEQYFGPGTRLTVT.

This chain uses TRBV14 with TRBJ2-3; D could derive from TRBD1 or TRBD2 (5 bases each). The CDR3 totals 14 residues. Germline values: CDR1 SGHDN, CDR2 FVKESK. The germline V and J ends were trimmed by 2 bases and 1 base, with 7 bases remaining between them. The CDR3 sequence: CASSQPGRTDTQYF. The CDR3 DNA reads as TGTGCCAGCAGCCAACCGGGGCGCACAGATACGCAGTATTTT.

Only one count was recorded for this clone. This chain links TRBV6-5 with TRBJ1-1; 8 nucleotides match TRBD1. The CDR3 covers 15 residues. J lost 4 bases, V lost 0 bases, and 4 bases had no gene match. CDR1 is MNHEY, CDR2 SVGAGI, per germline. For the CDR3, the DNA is TGTGCCAGCAGTTACTCGCAGGGGGCCGGCACTGAAGCTTTCTTT. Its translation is CASSYSQGAGTEAFF.

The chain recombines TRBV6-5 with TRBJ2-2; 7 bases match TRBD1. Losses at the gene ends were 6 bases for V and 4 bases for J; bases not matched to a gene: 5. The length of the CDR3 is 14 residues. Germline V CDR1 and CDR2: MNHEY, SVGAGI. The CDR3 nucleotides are TGTGCCAGCAGCGACAGGGCAGGCACCGGGGAGCTGTTTTTT. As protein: CASSDRAGTGELFF.

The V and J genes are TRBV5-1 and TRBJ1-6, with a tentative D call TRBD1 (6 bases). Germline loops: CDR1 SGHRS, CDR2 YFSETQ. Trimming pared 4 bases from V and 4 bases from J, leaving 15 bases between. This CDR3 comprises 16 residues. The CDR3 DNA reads TGCGCCAGCAGCCCCGGGACACAACATTATAATTCACCCCTCCACTTT. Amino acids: CASSPGTQHYNSPLHF.

This CDR3 is CASSSSGTSGRAWYNEQFF. DNA for the CDR3: TGTGCCAGCAGTTCTTCCGGGACTAGCGGGAGGGCGTGGTACAATGAGCAGTTCTTC. The chain has TRBV27 and TRBJ2-1; 16 nucleotides match TRBD2. The CDR3 length is 19 residues. Germline lookup yields CDR1 MNHEY and CDR2 SMNVEV (reference sequence). J was trimmed by 4 bases and V by 4 bases; bases with no gene match: 10.

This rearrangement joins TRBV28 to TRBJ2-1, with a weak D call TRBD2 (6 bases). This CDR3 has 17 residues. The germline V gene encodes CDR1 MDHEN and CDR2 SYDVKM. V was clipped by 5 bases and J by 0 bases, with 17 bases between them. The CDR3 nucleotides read TGTGCCAGCAGTCCTCCGGGGGTTAGGAGCTCCTACAATGAGCAGTTCTTC. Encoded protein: CASSPPGVRSSYNEQFF.

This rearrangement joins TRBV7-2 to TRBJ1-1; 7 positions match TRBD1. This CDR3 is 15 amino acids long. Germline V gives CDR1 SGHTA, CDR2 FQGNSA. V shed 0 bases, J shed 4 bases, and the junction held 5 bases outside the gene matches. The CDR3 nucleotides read TGTGCCAGCAGCTTAGCCCCAGGGGGAGGCACTGAAGCTTTCTTT. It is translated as CASSLAPGGGTEAFF. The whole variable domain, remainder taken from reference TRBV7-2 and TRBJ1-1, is GAGVSQSPSNKVTEKGKDVELRCDPISGHTALYWYRQSLGQGLEFLIYFQGNSAPDKSGLPSDRFSAERTGGSVSTLTIQRTQQEDSAVYLCASSLAPGGGTEAFFGQGTRLTVV.

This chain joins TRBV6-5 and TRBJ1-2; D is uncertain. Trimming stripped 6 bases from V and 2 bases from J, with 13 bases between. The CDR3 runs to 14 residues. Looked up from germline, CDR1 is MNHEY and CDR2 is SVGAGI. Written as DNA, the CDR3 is TGTGCCAGCAGCTTACTACCAGTCAACTATGGCTACACCTTC. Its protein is CASSLLPVNYGYTF.

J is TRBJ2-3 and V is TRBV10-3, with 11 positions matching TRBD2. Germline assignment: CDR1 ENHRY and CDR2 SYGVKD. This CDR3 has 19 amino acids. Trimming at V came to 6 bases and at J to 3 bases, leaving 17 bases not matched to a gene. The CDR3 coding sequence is TGTGCCATCAGCCCGAAGGGCGGGGTAGCGGGAGGGAGAACAGATACGCAGTATTTT. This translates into CAISPKGGVAGGRTDTQYF.

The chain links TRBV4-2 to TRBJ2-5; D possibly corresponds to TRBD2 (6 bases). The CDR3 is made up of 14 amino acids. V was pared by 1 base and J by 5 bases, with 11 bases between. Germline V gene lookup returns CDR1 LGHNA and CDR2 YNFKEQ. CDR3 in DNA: TGTGCCAGCAGCCAAGCATCGGGAGTGGAGACCCAGTACTTC. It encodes CASSQASGVETQYF.

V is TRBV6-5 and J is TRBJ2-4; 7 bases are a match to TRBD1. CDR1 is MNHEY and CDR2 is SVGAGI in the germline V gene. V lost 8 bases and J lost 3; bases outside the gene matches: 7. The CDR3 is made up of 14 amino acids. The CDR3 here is CASGRDSLKNIQYF. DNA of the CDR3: TGTGCCAGCGGCCGGGACAGCCTCAAAAACATTCAGTACTTC.

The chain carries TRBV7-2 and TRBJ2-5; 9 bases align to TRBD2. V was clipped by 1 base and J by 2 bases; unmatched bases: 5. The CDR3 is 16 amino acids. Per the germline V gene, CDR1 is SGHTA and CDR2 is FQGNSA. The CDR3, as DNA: TGTGCCAGCAGCTTAGTTGCGGGACTAGCACAAGAGACCCAGTACTTC. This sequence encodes CASSLVAGLAQETQYF.

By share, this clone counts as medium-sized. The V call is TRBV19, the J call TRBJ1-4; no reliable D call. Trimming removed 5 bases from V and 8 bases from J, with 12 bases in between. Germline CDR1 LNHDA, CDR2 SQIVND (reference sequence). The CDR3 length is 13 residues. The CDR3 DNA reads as TGTGCCAGTAGTGGCTTTGGGGTAGAAAAACTGTTTTTT. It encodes CASSGFGVEKLFF.

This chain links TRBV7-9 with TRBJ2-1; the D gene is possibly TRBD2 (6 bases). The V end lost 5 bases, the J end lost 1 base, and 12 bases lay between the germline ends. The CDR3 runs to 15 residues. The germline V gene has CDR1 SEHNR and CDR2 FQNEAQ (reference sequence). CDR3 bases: TGTGCCAGCAGCATGCTGGCGGGGTCCTACAATGAGCAGTTCTTC. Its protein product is CASSMLAGSYNEQFF.

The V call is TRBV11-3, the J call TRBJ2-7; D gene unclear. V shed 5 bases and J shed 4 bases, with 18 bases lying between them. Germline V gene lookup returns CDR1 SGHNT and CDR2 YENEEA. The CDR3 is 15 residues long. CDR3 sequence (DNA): TGTGCCAGCAGCCCCGGGTGGGGTTCCACGTACGAGCAGTACTTC. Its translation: CASSPGWGSTYEQYF.

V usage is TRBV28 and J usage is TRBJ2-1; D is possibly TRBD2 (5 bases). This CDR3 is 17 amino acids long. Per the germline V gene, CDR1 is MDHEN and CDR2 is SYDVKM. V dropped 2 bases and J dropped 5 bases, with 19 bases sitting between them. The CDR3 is CASSLRPGILAHNEQFF. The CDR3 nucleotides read TGTGCCAGCAGTTTACGCCCTGGGATTCTAGCTCACAATGAGCAGTTCTTC.

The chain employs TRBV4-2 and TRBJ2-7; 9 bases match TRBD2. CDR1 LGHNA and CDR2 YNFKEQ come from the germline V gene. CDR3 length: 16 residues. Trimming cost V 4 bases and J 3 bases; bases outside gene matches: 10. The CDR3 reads CASSPVVAREGYEQYF. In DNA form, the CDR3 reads TGTGCCAGCAGCCCCGTCGTGGCGCGGGAGGGCTACGAGCAGTACTTC.